The clone carrying this TCR beta chain was found many times. Its matching antigen is unknown. Genomic DNA, the template, was used for profiling of the TCR beta VDJ and CDR3. TCRdb independently ran MiXCR on the reads; one entry per CDR3 protein. This repertoire shows about 160,000 distinct CDR3 sequences, around half found once; its top ten account for 3.2%. The patients chosen for sequencing had shown expansion of CD8+CD57+ cells (detected by flow cytometry). The diagnosis in all patients was severe acquired aplastic anemia. Prior therapy had not been administered to any patient at the time of blood sampling. This entry comes from a study of CD8+CD57+ T cells in acquired aplastic anemia. Study-level findings and limits: Roughly 30 CD8+ CDR3 sequences occurred in both the patients and the controls. No significant patient-versus-control difference appeared in CD8+ Simpson's diversity.

The V end was cut by 0 bases, the J end by 3 bases, with 15 bases between. Germline V gene sequence: CDR1 MNHEY, CDR2 SVGAGI. This CDR3 is built from 18 residues. This chain uses TRBV6-5 with TRBJ2-6, with TRBD2 as a possible D gene (5 bases). This TCR derives from a human donor with aplastic anemia. Sequenced: sorted CD4+, CD8+, or CD8+CD57+ T cells (not recorded which) from PBMCs. For the CDR3, the DNA is TGTGCCAGCAGTTACTCGATATTCGCAGGAGGTGGGGCCAACGTCCTGACTTTC. The encoded protein is CASSYSIFAGGGANVLTF.